This T cell receptor beta chain originates from a study of T cell changes during pregnancy in multiple sclerosis (dated by TCRdb to the late 2010s). For the wider study: In women with multiple sclerosis, the researchers looked at how the T cell repertoire shifted as pregnancy progressed.

Remarks on this clone: Its target antigen remains unknown. Base qualities are not provided; no much larger clone lies one nucleotide away.

Via the germline V gene, CDR1 is SNHLY and CDR2 FYNNEI. From the cysteine through the phenylalanine, the CDR3 covers 16 amino acids. This entry keeps only the CDR3 DNA: 48 bases, framed from base 1. The trim is 3 bases for V and 7 bases for J, with a gap of 18 bases between the germline ends. Receptors were amplified or captured by the immunoSEQ multiplex PCR assay. Not all clones reach the TCRdb copy of this immuneACCESS table, which keeps in-frame sequences only. Checked studies attribute under half of the gap to unresolved V genes and leave the rest unexplained. For this sample the table gives around 65,000 clones, of which about 93% were detected only once. The top ten clones comprise approximately 1.5% of the sample.

The rearranged chain carries TRBV2 and TRBJ1-4; D gene: possibly TRBD1, on 5 matching bases. Material: peripheral blood, obtained in the third trimester of pregnancy. The sequence was collected from a female donor in good health, enrolled as a control in a pregnancy study. The DNA reads TGTGCCAGCAGTGAGGGGTTCCGTGGCGGGGCTGAAAAACTGTTTTTT. This codes for CASSEGFRGGAEKLFF.